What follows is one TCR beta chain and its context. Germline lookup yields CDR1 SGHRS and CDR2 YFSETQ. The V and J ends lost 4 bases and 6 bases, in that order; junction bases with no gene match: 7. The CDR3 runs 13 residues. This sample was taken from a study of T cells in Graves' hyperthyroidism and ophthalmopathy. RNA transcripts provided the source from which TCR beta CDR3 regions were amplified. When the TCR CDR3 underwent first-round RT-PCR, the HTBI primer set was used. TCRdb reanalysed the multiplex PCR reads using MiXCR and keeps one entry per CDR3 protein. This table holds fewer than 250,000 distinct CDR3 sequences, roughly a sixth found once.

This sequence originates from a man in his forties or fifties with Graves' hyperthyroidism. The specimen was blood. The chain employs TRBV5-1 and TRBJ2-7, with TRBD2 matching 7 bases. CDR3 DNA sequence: TGCGCCAGCAGCGCTGGACTAGTGGGCGAGCAGTACTTC. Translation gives CASSAGLVGEQYF.